Given below is one TCR beta chain in context. This CDR3 is 16 amino acids long. Germline CDR1 and CDR2: SNHLY and FYNNEI. V lost 6 bases and J lost 2; bases outside the gene matches: 8. MiXCR, applied by TCRdb to the 5' RACE reads, yields one record per CDR3 protein. The sample has some 500,000 distinct CDR3 sequences, 12% to 15% seen once. The data stem from a study of identical twins. This sample also belongs to another study, concerning yellow fever vaccine responses in identical twins.

The TCR originated in a woman between 18 and 29 years old in good health. The chain links TRBV2 to TRBJ2-5, with TRBD2 matching over 11 bases. The sequenced sample consisted of CD4+ T cells sorted from blood. The CDR3 DNA sequence: TGTGCCAGCAGCTCGGCGGGACTAGCGGAACAAGAGACCCAGTACTTC. Encoded protein: CASSSAGLAEQETQYF.